Each of the 5 T cell receptor beta chains below was sequenced from the same sample in a study of cytomegalovirus exposure and HLA in healthy donors (dated by TCRdb to the late 2010s). Libraries were prepared through the immunoSEQ multiplex PCR assay. The multiplex PCR relied on a mix of 60 forward primers for TCR Vbeta segments and 13 reverse primers for TCR Jbeta segments. TCRdb took this table from immuneACCESS and kept in-frame rearrangements with V and J called. Such tables lack part of the clones; where checked against another copy, unresolved V genes explain under half of the gap, and the rest is unexplained. The sample contains about 160,000 clones, over 80% of them found a single time. The ten largest clonotypes hold over 1.5% of the sample. Material for sequencing was PBMCs. The receptor source for this set is a woman aged 18-29 years in good health and CMV-seronegative.

The chain recombines TRBV9 with TRBJ1-1, with unresolved D. Germline V gives CDR1 SGDLS, CDR2 YYNGEE. The ends were cut back, 1 base at V and 3 bases at J, with 10 bases in the middle. CDR3 size: 14 residues. CDR3 DNA: TGTGCCAGCAGCGTATCCGGGTGGGACACTGAAGCTTTCTTT. It translates to CASSVSGWDTEAFF. Filled out from reference TRBV9 and TRBJ1-1, the complete variable domain reads DSGVTQTPKHLITATGQRVTLRCSPRSGDLSVYWYQQSLDQGLQFLIQYYNGEERAKGNILERFSAQQFPDLHSELNLSSLELGDSALYFCASSVSGWDTEAFFGQGTRLTVV.

The rearrangement links TRBV10-1 to TRBJ1-1; D is possibly TRBD1 (5 bases). Germline V gene lookup returns CDR1 WNHNN and CDR2 SYGVQD (reference sequence). CDR3 length: 16 amino acids. Trimming took 8 bases from V and 3 from J, leaving 22 bases between them. CDR3 residues: CASRPDVGEVDTEAFF. Here the CDR3 DNA reads TGCGCCAGCCGGCCCGATGTGGGGGAGGTGGACACTGAAGCTTTCTTT.

DNA of the CDR3: TGTGCCAGCAGTTATAAAGGGGCGGGGGGCTACACCTTC. This sequence encodes CASSYKGAGGYTF. This sequence joins TRBV27 and TRBJ1-2, with D maybe TRBD1 (5 bases). The ends were cut back, 4 bases at V and 8 bases at J, with 14 bases in the middle. The CDR3 length is 13 residues. CDR1 and CDR2 (germline): MNHEY, SMNVEV (reference sequence).

The rearrangement links TRBV19 to TRBJ2-1, with D unresolved. There are 15 residues in the CDR3. From germline, CDR1 is LNHDA and CDR2 SQIVND (reference sequence). Trimming left V 3 bases short and J 0 bases short, with 9 bases between. CDR3 region: CASSITESSYNEQFF. The CDR3 DNA follows: TGTGCCAGTAGTATTACGGAGAGCTCCTACAATGAGCAGTTCTTC.

The chain is built from TRBV30 and TRBJ1-4; the match to TRBD1 covers 10 bases. CDR1 and CDR2 from the germline V gene are GTSNPN and SVGIG (reference sequence). The CDR3 sequence is 16 residues long. Unmatched junction bases numbered 12, after V lost 3 bases and J lost 8 bases. CDR3 amino acids: CAWRTGGLWGNEKLFF. The CDR3 nucleotides read TGTGCCTGGAGGACAGGGGGCCTTTGGGGTAACGAAAAACTGTTTTTT.